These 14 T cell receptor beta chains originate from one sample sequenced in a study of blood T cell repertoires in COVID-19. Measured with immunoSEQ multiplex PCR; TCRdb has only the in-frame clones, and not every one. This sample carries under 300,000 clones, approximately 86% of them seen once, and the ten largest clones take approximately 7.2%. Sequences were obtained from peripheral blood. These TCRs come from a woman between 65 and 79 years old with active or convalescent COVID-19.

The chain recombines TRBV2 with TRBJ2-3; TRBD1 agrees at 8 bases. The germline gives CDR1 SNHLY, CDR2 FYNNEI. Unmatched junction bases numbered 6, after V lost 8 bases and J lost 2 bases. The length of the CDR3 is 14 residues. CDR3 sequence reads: CASGGQGATDTQYF. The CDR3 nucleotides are TGTGCCAGCGGCGGGCAGGGGGCCACAGATACGCAGTATTTT.

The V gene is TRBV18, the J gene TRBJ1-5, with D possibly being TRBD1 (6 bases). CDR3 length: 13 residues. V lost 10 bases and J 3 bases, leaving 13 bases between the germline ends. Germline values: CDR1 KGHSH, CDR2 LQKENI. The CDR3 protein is CATADRFNQPQHF. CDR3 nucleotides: TGTGCCACCGCTGACAGGTTCAATCAGCCCCAGCATTTT.

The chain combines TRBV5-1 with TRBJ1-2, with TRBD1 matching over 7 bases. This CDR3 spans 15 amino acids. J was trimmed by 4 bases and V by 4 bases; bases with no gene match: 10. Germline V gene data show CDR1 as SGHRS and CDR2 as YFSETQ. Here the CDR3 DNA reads TGCGCCAGCAGCACGGGACAGTCGCTGGGCTATGGCTACACCTTC. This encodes CASSTGQSLGYGYTF.

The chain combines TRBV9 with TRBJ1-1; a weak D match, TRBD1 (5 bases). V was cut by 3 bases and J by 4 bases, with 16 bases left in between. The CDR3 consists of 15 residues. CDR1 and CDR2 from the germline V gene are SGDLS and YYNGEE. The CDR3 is CASSEGYIRGTEAFF. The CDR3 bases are TGTGCCAGCAGCGAGGGATACATTAGGGGCACTGAAGCTTTCTTT. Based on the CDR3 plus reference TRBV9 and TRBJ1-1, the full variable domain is DSGVTQTPKHLITATGQRVTLRCSPRSGDLSVYWYQQSLDQGLQFLIQYYNGEERAKGNILERFSAQQFPDLHSELNLSSLELGDSALYFCASSEGYIRGTEAFFGQGTRLTVV.

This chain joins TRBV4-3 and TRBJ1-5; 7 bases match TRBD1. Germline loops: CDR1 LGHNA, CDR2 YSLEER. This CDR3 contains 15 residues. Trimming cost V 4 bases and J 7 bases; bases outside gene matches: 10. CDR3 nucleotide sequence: TGCGCCAGCAGCCTAATCACAGGGGAAAGGCAGCCCCAGCATTTT. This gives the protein CASSLITGERQPQHF.

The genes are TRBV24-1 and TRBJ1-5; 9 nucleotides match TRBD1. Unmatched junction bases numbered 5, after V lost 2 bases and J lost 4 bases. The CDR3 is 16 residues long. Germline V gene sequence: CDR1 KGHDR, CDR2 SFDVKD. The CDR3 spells CATSDSGTGINQPQHF. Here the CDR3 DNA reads TGTGCCACCAGTGATTCCGGGACAGGGATAAATCAGCCCCAGCATTTT.

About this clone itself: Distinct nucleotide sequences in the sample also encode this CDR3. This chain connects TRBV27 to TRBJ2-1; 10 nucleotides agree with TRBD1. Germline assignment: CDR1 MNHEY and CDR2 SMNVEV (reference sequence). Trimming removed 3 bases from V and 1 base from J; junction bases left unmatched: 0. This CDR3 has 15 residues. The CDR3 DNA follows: TGTGCCAGCAGTTTGGACAGGGGGTCCTACAATGAGCAGTTCTTC. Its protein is CASSLDRGSYNEQFF.

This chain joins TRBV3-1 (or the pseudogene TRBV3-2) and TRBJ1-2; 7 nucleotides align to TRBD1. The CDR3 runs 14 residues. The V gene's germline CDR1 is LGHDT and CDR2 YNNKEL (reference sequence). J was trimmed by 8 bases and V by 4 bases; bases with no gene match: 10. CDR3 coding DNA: TGTGCCAGCAGCCCCCTGAGGGCAGGGGGAGGCTACACCTTC. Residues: CASSPLRAGGGYTF.

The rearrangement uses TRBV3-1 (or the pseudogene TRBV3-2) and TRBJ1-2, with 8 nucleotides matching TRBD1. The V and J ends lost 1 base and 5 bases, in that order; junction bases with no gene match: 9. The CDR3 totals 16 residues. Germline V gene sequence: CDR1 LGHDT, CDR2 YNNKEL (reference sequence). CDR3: CASSQGARDRTYGYTF. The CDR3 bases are TGTGCCAGCAGCCAAGGGGCAAGGGACAGGACGTATGGCTACACCTTC.

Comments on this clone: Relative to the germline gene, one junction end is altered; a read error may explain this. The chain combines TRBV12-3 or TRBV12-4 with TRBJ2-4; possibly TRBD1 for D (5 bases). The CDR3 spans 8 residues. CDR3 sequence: CASIGAFF. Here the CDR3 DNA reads TGTGCCAGCATTGGGGCCTTCTTC.

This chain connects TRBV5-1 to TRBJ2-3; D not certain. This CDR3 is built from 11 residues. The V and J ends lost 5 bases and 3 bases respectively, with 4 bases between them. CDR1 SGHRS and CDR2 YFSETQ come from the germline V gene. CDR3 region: CASSLTDTQYF. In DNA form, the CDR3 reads TGCGCCAGCAGTCTTACAGATACGCAGTATTTT.

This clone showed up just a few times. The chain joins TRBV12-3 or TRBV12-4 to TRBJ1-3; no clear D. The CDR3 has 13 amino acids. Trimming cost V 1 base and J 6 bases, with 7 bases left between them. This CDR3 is CASSLGPLNTIYF. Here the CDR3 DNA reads TGTGCCAGCAGTTTAGGGCCGTTAAACACCATATATTTT.

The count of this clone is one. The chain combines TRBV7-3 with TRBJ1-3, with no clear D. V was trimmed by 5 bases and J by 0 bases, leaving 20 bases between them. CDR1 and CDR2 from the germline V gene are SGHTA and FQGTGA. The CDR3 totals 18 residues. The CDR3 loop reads CASSNLGGPMGSGNTIYF. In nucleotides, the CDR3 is TGTGCCAGCAGCAACCTGGGCGGGCCCATGGGCTCTGGAAACACCATATATTTT.

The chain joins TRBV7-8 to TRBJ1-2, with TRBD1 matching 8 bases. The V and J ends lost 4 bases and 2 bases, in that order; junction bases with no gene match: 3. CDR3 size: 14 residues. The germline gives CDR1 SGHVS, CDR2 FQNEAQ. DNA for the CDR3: TGTGCCAGCAGCTACAGGGGGGCAAACTATGGCTACACCTTC. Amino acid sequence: CASSYRGANYGYTF.